The 3 T cell receptor beta chains presented below share a single source sample, sequenced in a study of T-cell memory formation after mild COVID-19. Each CDR3 protein is one row after TCRdb ran MiXCR on the 5' RACE reads. The sample has 100,000 or so distinct CDR3 sequences, 8.5% to 14% seen once. Sequencing used PBMCs or a T cell subset sorted from them (not recorded which). These receptors were taken from a man between 18 and 29 years old who had mild COVID-19 (a few samples of this study predate the infection). Cell type and time point are not known.

This clonotype was counted only a few times. The chain combines TRBV7-6 with TRBJ2-7, with D possibly TRBD1 on 5 matching bases. The CDR3 covers 12 residues. V lost 3 bases and J 7 bases, leaving 10 bases between the germline ends. Germline CDR1 reads SGHVS; CDR2 reads FNYEAQ. The CDR3 reads CASSFLGDEQYF. The CDR3, as DNA: TGTGCCAGCAGCTTCCTAGGGGATGAGCAGTACTTC.

CDR3 sequence (DNA): TGTGCCATCAGTGATAATAACGTCGGCGCTGGAAACACCATATATTTT. The encoded protein is CAISDNNVGAGNTIYF. The V gene is TRBV10-3, the J gene TRBJ1-3; D is unclear. The CDR3 has 16 amino acids. V was cut by 3 bases and J by 2 bases, with 14 bases left in between. The germline gives CDR1 ENHRY, CDR2 SYGVKD.

This clonotype was counted a few times. V usage is TRBV29-1 and J usage is TRBJ1-2; perhaps TRBD1 as D (5 bases). In germline, CDR1 is SQVTM, CDR2 ANQGSEA. This CDR3 is built from 14 residues. The V gene lost 5 bases and the J gene lost 5 bases, with 18 bases spanning the gap. As DNA, the CDR3 is TGCAGCGTTTTTGGGTCAGGGCTGTCTTATGGCTACACCTTC. Protein: CSVFGSGLSYGYTF.